The 2 T cell receptor beta chains below were found in one sample sequenced in a study of metastatic and nonmetastatic thyroid tumors (dated by TCRdb to 2018 to 2021). None of the patients had been given any treatment before thyroid surgery. Library preparation used PCR. Sequencer: Illumina HiSeq 4000. TCRdb took the public reads, trimmed them with fastp at Q25, ran MiXCR for clone calling and kept in-frame beta chains. This sample lists 72,000 or so clones; 18% were detected once. The ten top clones hold 9.5% to 15% of the sample. The sample was blood. The receptor set was obtained from a female donor with papillary thyroid cancer or a benign thyroid nodule (not recorded which). Some clones in this sample may be carry-over from other donors' samples.

This clone showed up many times. The chain links TRBV6-1 to TRBJ1-1, with D perhaps matching TRBD1 (6 bases). CDR3 length: 15 residues. The V gene's germline CDR1 is MNHNS and CDR2 SASEGT. Between the trimmed V and J ends, which lost 6 bases and 6 bases, there was a span of 20 bases. The CDR3 sequence is CASRGQGSGRAEAFF. Written as DNA, the CDR3 is TGTGCCAGCAGGGGCCAGGGGTCGGGGCGGGCTGAAGCTTTCTTT.

In this sample, this clone turned up many times. The rearrangement uses TRBV7-2 and TRBJ2-7, with D perhaps matching TRBD1 or TRBD2 (5 bases each). This CDR3 region has 16 residues. Trimming left V 0 bases short and J 0 bases short, with 12 bases between. Germline V gives CDR1 SGHTA, CDR2 FQGNSA. In DNA, the CDR3 is TGTGCCAGCAGCTTAGCGAGGGGTATCGACTCCTACGAGCAGTACTTC. This encodes CASSLARGIDSYEQYF.